This T cell receptor beta chain originates from a study of cytomegalovirus exposure and HLA in healthy donors (dated by TCRdb to about 2017). Regarding the complete study: An earlier analysis of about 560 of the donors reported approximately 300 Gb of sequence data and 95 million to 120 million unique TCR beta sequences obtained from roughly 170 million T cells. The study aimed to test whether cataloging public T cell receptors could reveal signatures of past pathogen exposure. The T cell repertoires of under 700 subjects were profiled by immunosequencing and related to cytomegalovirus serostatus. Every repertoire in the discovery cohort had been generated on one and the same sequencing platform. The study combined high-throughput TCR immunosequencing, statistical association of individual TCRs with disease status, and machine learning to predict cytomegalovirus infection status. Rather than drawing on any new phenotypic data, the later analysis identified candidate immune exposures from TCR beta sequences and the way those sequences occurred across donors. The number of typed donors differed by locus: roughly 620-630 for A, B, C, DRB1 and DQB1; 522 for DQA1; roughly 600 for DPA1; and about 450 for DPB1. The genetic ancestry cluster associated with self-reported Caucasian donors included 65% to 90% of the roughly 400 genotyped donors. Besides the first cohort of 666 subjects, a separate validation cohort made up of 90 to 150 different subjects was used. HLA typing covered class I and class II loci at four-digit resolution. To decide whether each TCR beta V gene segment behaved as functional or pseudogenic, an earlier analysis of some 580 of the donors relied on high-throughput TCR beta sequencing. To study patterns of TCR occurrence, a later analysis re-analyzed previously published TCR beta repertoires from 600 to 750 donors and added high-resolution HLA genotyping. Donor age, sex, ethnicity and CMV serostatus were collected together with the repertoire data. About 280 gigabases of sequencing data and 75 million to 85 million unique TCR sequences made up an early release that covered fewer than 650 HLA-typed donors. A few DR-DQ haplotypes were treated as single units for association and clustering because of strong linkage in the cohort. Across approximately 400 genotyped donors of the cohort, an average of approximately 220,000 unique TCR beta nucleotide sequences per donor were sequenced, and around 20% of those sequences were non-productive. Genome-wide SNP genotypes for about three fifths of the 666 donors were used in a later genetic analysis, which treated that subset as a discovery cohort. Overall study results and their limits: A later analysis found that TCR association rates varied across HLA loci, with DRB1 alleles showing the most associated TCRs and HLA-C alleles the fewest. According to a later analysis, most CMV-associated TCR beta chains appeared to be HLA-restricted, and the HLA associations seemed to be driven largely by CMV exposure. A further reported finding was that TCR beta sequences accurately predicted the HLA-A and HLA-B alleles for most subjects in the first cohort. Because HLA typing was missing for some donors at each locus, association tests included only the typed subset. Across donors, most TCR sequences were observed very rarely, whereas some public TCRs were present in many individuals. Linkage disequilibrium might explain the correlated functional status among segregating V segments, but an unknown experimental factor could not be ruled out. Specific HLA alleles were associated with about 17,000 TCR beta sequences at a false discovery rate of 0.05 in a later analysis. The authors suggested that the approach could potentially be extended to other disease states and immunological phenotypes. Compared with the roughly 600-donor mean, donors in an Asian-associated ancestry cluster had fewer N-insertions in productive TCRs, according to a later genetic analysis. The study listed approximately 150 TCR beta chains as associated with cytomegalovirus. Some IMGT-functional V segments, including TRBV6-2 and TRBV6-3, could not be told apart with the 87-base-pair reads, so those segments were excluded. A cluster of highly shared sequence variants was judged likely to represent a technical artifact of the sequencing pipeline. In this cohort, only TCR beta chains were sequenced, and detectable features were limited by the absence of alpha or paired-chain data. A few of the identified cytomegalovirus-associated TCR beta chains were confirmed in vitro to be specific for cytomegalovirus antigens. The classifier was reported to diagnose cytomegalovirus status with high specificity and sensitivity in both the original and validation cohorts. The presence/absence analyses assumed that sequencing depth was roughly uniform across donors, and that assumption may not be true. Assigning TCR associations to individual alleles was difficult when HLA alleles, especially DR and DQ, strongly co-occurred. The earlier analysis of fewer than 750 of the donors excluded some 16 rarely observed V segments, including chromosome 9 orphons, because counts were too low. In a later analysis, HLA-associated TCR beta chains were found to be more clonally expanded and to have lower generation probabilities than equally common non-associated chains. Broadly in line with IMGT annotations, most TCR beta V segments showed up in productive rearrangements about 87% or about 30% of the time in an earlier analysis of under 700 of the donors. V-gene and J-gene trimming of TCR beta chains was associated with a missense DCLRE1C variant in a later genetic analysis, and the association was replicated in an independent cohort. The only immune exposure information available for the cohort was CMV serostatus. In a later analysis, several top co-occurrence clusters were reported to appear linked to parvovirus B19, influenza, CMV and Epstein-Barr virus.

The CDR3 goes from the cysteine to the phenylalanine over 15 residues. This entry keeps only the CDR3 DNA: 45 bases, framed from base 1. The germline V gene supplies CDR1 SGHDN and CDR2 FVKESK. V is pruned by 4 bases and J by 5 bases, leaving 9 bases of the junction without a gene match. The method behind the library was the immunoSEQ multiplex PCR assay. The multiplex PCR relied on a mix of 60 forward primers for TCR Vbeta segments and 13 reverse primers for TCR Jbeta segments. The CDR3 region of rearranged TCR beta genes was amplified from genomic DNA by a multiplex PCR assay. The amplified TCR beta libraries were sequenced on the Illumina HiSeq System as 87-base-pair reads. Per the authors' processing: In a later analysis, around 80 million unique TCR beta chains were counted across the roughly 670 repertoires, and around 10 million of these chains were shared by at least two donors. Raw reads were error-corrected and collapsed into unique sequences by a nearest-neighbor algorithm in which closely related sequences were merged to remove PCR and sequencing errors. Alignment of CDR3 sequences to IMGT reference sequences was used to assign V, D and J gene segments. For a sequence to be retained, a match of at least six nucleotides to both a V gene segment and a J gene segment was required. A rearrangement was called productive if the CDR3 had no stop codons and remained in frame with V and J, and every other rearrangement was called non-productive. Following IMGT convention, CDR3 was defined as the stretch from the second conserved V-encoded cysteine up to the conserved J-encoded phenylalanine. In an earlier analysis of approximately 590 of the donors, sequences lacking an unambiguous match to a single V gene segment were excluded. An earlier analysis of around 600 of the donors classified V segments as functional when productive rearrangements were above 56.7% and as segregating when the standard deviation between donors was above 5%. A statistical classification framework was built to diagnose cytomegalovirus status from the catalog of TCR beta chain sequences. In a later analysis, TCR nucleotide sequences were compared against IMGT/GENE-DB human TR gene sequences so that V and J genes could be assigned. A later analysis assigned CDR3 sequences and most-parsimonious VDJ recombination scenarios with the TCRdist pipeline. In a later analysis, every TCR beta chain was defined by the combination of its CDR3 amino acid sequence and its V-gene family, and reads without a unique V-gene family were dropped. In a later analysis, fewer than 650 highly shared, low-generation-probability nucleotide sequences were removed to address suspected cross-contamination and a sequencing artifact. In a later analysis, a clonal expansion index for each public chain was calculated from normalized within-repertoire ranks of inferred template counts. A later analysis computed generation probabilities with a VDJ recombination model fitted to out-of-frame rearrangements, and checked the results against IGoR. Hypergeometric tests were used in a later analysis to score TCR-TCR, TCR-HLA and TCR-CMV co-occurrence, with a repertoire-size bias correction applied to the TCR pairs. A later analysis estimated false discovery rates by permuting HLA or CMV assignments 20 times. A later analysis grouped co-occurring TCRs with DBSCAN, adding TCRdist sequence similarity when clustering within HLA-allele-positive subsets. Co-occurrence clustering excluded repertoires with fewer than 30,000 or more than 120,000 public chains, plus five with anomalous nucleotide sharing. TCRdb mirrors the immuneACCESS table, restricted to in-frame sequences. Some clones are absent from its copies; in checked studies, under half trace to an unresolved V gene, and the reason for the others is unknown. The V and J calls and clone size are taken from that table; D and trimming were inferred from the DNA. This sample lists approximately 130,000 clones; about 80% were detected once. The ten largest account for roughly 1.2% of the sample.

As for this clone: Its cognate antigen has yet to be identified. Base qualities were left out, and no much larger clone turns up one base away.

The cohort consisted of more than 650 healthy bone marrow donors. At the time of sampling, all cohort members were nominally healthy, though unrecorded immune exposures were likely present. The donor was CMV seronegative and belonged to the group of 350 to 400 seronegative cohort members. Each donor provided a peripheral blood sample, and peripheral blood mononuclear cells were used for TCR beta sequencing. The Qiagen DNeasy Blood Extraction Kit was used to extract genomic DNA from the blood cell samples. The sequence was obtained from a man between 50 and 59 years old in good health and CMV-seronegative. The chain uses TRBV14 and TRBJ2-5, with TRBD2 matching 8 junction bases. The sample comprised PBMCs. The CDR3 protein: CASSPGLVGGETQYF. The DNA sequence is as follows: TGTGCCAGCAGCCCGGGACTAGTTGGCGGGGAGACCCAGTACTTC.